This TCR beta chain was sequenced for a study of blood T cell repertoires in COVID-19. Study in general: Some COVID-19 samples were acute and others convalescent; all came from the United States, Italy and Spain. The analysed material was cDNA or gDNA that came from T cells, B-cell-depleted T cells, or PBMCs.

The germline V gene encodes CDR1 KGHSH and CDR2 LQKENI. J was trimmed by 0 bases and V by 6 bases; bases with no gene match: 5. The CDR3 length is 15 residues. How the authors handled the data: Quantification of nucleated cells was approximated via reference gene primer amplification. Data came from immunoSEQ multiplex PCR; TCRdb stores just in-frame clones and leaves some out. The V and J calls and clone size were taken over from that table, and D and trimming were inferred from the DNA. The sample gives about 170,000 clones, 87% of which show up once; roughly 3.6% is in the top ten. Material: peripheral blood. The receptor comes from a young man with active or convalescent COVID-19. This rearrangement joins TRBV18 to TRBJ2-1; TRBD1 agrees at 7 bases. The CDR3 loop is CASSGQPSSYNEQFF. The CDR3 bases are TGTGCCAGCTCGGGACAGCCGAGCTCCTACAATGAGCAGTTCTTC.